This T cell receptor beta chain was identified during a study of blood T cell repertoires in COVID-19 (dated by TCRdb to the early 2020s). Turning to the overall study: Collaborator samples came from the United States, Italy and Spain and covered acute and convalescent phases of COVID-19. The material from the prospective study consisted of cDNA or gDNA derived from T cells, B-cell-depleted T cells, or PBMCs. The dataset comprised deeply sampled blood TCRbeta repertoires from subjects exposed to, actively infected with, or recovered from COVID-19. The repertoires were released in a freely available public database intended as a resource for research on the immune response to SARS-CoV-2. The samples were drawn from two sources: the first 160 participants of the ongoing ImmuneRACE study, and fewer than 1,500 subjects contributed by 6 global collaborators. A de-identified subject ID, COVID-19 status, age in years and sex were almost always included in the sample metadata. Where HLA class I and class II types were available, the types were taken from metadata supplied by the sample provider, not from assay-based typing.

On this clone itself: This receptor's antigen is unknown. There are no base qualities to consult, and no much larger clone falls within one base.

Its CDR3 holds 16 amino acids, cysteine through phenylalanine. Of the read, only the CDR3 DNA is kept; its 48 bases are in frame from base 1. Via the germline V gene, CDR1 is MDHEN and CDR2 SYDVKM. A distance of 11 bases separates the germline ends of V and J, which lose 3 bases and 2 bases respectively. The immunoSEQ Assay, a bias-controlled multiplex PCR, was used to amplify TCRbeta CDR3 regions from genomic DNA. Per the authors' processing: The number of nucleated cells in each sample was estimated from the amplification of reference gene primers within the assay. To quantify the absolute abundance of each unique TCRbeta CDR3 rearrangement, sequence reads were collapsed and filtered. For each sample, productive Simpson clonality was calculated by taking the square root of Simpson's diversity index across productive rearrangements. TCRdb re-hosts the immuneACCESS table, in-frame sequences only. Its copies lack some clones; in the studies checked, an unresolved V gene accounts for under half of them, and the cause for the rest is not known. V and J calls and clone size are given by that table; D and trimming were obtained from the DNA. In this sample the table shows around 80,000 clones, around four fifths of which occur a single time. Roughly 10% of the sample comes from the top ten.

Broader findings and caveats from the paper: The quantity of clinical and demographic metadata differed by source and by participant and was supplied without curation.

The collaborating institutions used their own protocols to collect whole blood in K2EDTA tubes. For TCRbeta analysis, collaborator samples were shipped as frozen whole blood, as isolated PBMCs, or as DNA extracted from either sample type. The sequence derives from a human donor in a cohort sampled during active COVID-19. The sequenced sample was peripheral blood. The sequence is built from TRBV28 and TRBJ1-6; the D gene is not confidently resolved. The nucleotides read TGTGCCAGCAGTTTTGCGGCGGCAACCTATAATTCACCCCTCCACTTT. The encoded protein is CASSFAAATYNSPLHF.